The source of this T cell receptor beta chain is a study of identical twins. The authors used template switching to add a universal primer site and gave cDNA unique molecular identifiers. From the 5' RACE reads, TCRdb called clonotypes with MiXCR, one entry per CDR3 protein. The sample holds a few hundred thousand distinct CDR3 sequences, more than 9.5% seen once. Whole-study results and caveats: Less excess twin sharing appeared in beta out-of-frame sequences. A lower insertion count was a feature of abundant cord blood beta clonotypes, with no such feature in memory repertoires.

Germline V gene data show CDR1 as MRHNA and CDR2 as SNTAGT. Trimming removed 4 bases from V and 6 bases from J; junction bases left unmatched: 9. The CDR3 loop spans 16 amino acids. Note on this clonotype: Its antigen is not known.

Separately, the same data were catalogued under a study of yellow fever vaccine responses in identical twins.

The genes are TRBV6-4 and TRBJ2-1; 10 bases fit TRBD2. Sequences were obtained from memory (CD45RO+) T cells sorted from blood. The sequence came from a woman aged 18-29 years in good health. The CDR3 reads CASSGSELAGFNEQFF. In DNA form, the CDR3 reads TGTGCCAGCAGTGGTAGCGAACTAGCGGGGTTCAATGAGCAGTTCTTC.